This T cell receptor (beta chain) was profiled in a study of cytomegalovirus exposure and HLA in healthy donors. PCR used 60 Vbeta primers and 13 Jbeta primers. Some clones are missing from TCRdb's copy, which holds only in-frame ones; the method was immunoSEQ multiplex PCR. This table has about 68,000 clones, over 75% appearing once. Trimming at V came to 7 bases and at J to 3 bases, leaving 4 bases not matched to a gene. The CDR3 is 14 amino acids. Germline V gene lookup returns CDR1 KGHSH and CDR2 LQKENI. Study-wide results and caveats: The authors listed over 150 TCR beta chains as cytomegalovirus-associated.

This clone was counted a few times. The antigen is unknown. The clonotype comes from a human donor in good health. The gene calls are TRBV18 and TRBJ1-2; 11 nucleotides align to TRBD1. Material for sequencing was PBMCs. CDR3 coding DNA: TGTGCCAGCTTGGCGGGACAGGGGGACTATGGCTACACCTTC. Amino acid sequence: CASLAGQGDYGYTF.